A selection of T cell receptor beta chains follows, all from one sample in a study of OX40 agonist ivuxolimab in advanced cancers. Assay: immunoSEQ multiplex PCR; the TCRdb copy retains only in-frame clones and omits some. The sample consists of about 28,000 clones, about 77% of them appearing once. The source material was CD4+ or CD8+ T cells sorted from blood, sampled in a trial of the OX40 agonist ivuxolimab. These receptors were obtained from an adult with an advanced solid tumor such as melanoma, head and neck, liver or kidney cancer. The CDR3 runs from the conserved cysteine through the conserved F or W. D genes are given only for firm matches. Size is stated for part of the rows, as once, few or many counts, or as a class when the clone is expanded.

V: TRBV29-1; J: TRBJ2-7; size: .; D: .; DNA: TGCAGCGTTGGGGACGACCTAAACTACGAGCAGTACTTC; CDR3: CSVGDDLNYEQYF
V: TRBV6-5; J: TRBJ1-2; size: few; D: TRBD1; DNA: TGTGCCAGCAGTCGACAGGGGGGAATTGATGGCTACACCTTC; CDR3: CASSRQGGIDGYTF
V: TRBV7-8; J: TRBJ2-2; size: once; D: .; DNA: TGTGCCAGCAGCCCCCTTCCCCCAGGGATGGGGAACACCGGGGAGCTGTTTTTT; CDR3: CASSPLPPGMGNTGELFF
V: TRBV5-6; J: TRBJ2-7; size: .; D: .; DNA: TGTGCCAGCCCCCCCTGGGACGGACACTCCTACGAGCAGTACTTC; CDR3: CASPPWDGHSYEQYF
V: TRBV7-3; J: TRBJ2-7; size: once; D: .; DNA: TGTGCCAGCAGCTTAGTCGGGCCAGGACTCTCCTACGAGCAGTACTTC; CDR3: CASSLVGPGLSYEQYF
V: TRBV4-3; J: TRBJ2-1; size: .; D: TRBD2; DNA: TGCGCCAGCAGCCAAGAGGTAGCGGGGGCATATGAGCAGTTCTTC; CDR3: CASSQEVAGAYEQFF
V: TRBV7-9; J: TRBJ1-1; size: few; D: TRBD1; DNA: TGTGCCAGCAGCTCTGACAGGGGGCCTGAAGCTTTCTTT; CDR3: CASSSDRGPEAFF
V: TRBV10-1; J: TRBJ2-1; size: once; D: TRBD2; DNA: TGCGCCAGCAGGCCACAGGCCGCGGAGCGGGGGGGATACAATGAGCAGTTCTTC; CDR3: CASRPQAAERGGYNEQFF
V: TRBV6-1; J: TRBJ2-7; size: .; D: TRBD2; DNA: TGTGCCAGCAGTGTAAACTTCGGGGGGGACGCCTACGAGCAGTACTTC; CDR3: CASSVNFGGDAYEQYF
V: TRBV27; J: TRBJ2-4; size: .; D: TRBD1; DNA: TGTGCCAGCAGTTTATCCAGGGGGCAGGGGTTGGCCAAAAACATTCAGTACTTC; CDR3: CASSLSRGQGLAKNIQYF
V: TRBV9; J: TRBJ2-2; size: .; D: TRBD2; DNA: TGTGCCAGCAGTTCCGGGACTAGCCTGGACGGGGAGCTGTTTTTT; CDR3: CASSSGTSLDGELFF
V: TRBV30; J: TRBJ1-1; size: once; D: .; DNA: TGTGCCTGGAGTGTAGCCGGGGGGGCTTTCTTT; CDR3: CAWSVAGGAFF
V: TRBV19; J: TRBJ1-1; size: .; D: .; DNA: TGTGCCAGTAGTATCGGGGTTGGTACTGAAGCTTTCTTT; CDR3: CASSIGVGTEAFF
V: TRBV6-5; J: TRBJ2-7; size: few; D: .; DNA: TGTGCCAGCAGGGGACGGACCTCCTACGAGCAGTACTTC; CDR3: CASRGRTSYEQYF
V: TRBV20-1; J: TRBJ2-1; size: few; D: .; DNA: TGCAGTGCTACAGGGTTCGATGAGCAGTTCTTC; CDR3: CSATGFDEQFF
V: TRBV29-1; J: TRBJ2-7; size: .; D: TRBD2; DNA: TGCAGTTACCTCGGGCTAGCGGGGCCGCAGAGCTCCTACGAGCAGTACTTC; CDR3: CSYLGLAGPQSSYEQYF
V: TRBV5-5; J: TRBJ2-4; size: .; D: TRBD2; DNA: TGTGCCAGCAGCTTAGACGAAGCGGGGGGGCGAGAGAACATTCAGTACTTC; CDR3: CASSLDEAGGRENIQYF
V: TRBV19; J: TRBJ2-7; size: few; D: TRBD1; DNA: TGTGCCAGTAGTACCGGACAGGGGTGGTCCTACGAGCAGTACTTC; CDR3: CASSTGQGWSYEQYF
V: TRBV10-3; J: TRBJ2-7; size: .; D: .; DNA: TGTGCCATCACCCCTTCTGACAGTAACTACGCACAGTACTTC; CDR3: CAITPSDSNYAQYF
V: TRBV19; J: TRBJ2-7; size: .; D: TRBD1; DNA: TGTGCCAGTAGTTTCTCTGGGACAGGGATGGGTGTGTTCTACGAGCAGTACTTC; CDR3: CASSFSGTGMGVFYEQYF
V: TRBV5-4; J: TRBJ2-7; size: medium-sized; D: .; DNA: TGTGCCAGCAGCTTGGACCAGGACTCCTACGAGCAGTACTTC; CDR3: CASSLDQDSYEQYF
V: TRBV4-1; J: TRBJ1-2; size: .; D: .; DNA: TGCGCCAGCAGCCAAGCAGGGAGTCGAGTGATTTATGGCTACACCTTC; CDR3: CASSQAGSRVIYGYTF
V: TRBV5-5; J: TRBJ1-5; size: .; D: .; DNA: TGTGCCAGCAGCCTGGCAATGGGAAGTCAGCCCCAGCATTTT; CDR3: CASSLAMGSQPQHF
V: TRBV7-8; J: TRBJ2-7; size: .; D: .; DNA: TGTGCCAGCAGCTTAGGTCCGCAGGCCGGGGACGAGCAGTACTTC; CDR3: CASSLGPQAGDEQYF
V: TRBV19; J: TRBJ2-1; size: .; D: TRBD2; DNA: TGTGCCAGTAGTGCCGGGACTAGCAGCGGTGAGCAGTTCTTC; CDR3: CASSAGTSSGEQFF
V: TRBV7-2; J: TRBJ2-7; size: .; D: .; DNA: TGTGCCAGCAGCTTATTCGGTGGTAACGAGCAGTACTTC; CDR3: CASSLFGGNEQYF
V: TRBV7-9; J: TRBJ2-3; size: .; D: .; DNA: TGTGCCAGCAGCCCGCCGGGATCCCTCGATACGCAGTATTTT; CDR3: CASSPPGSLDTQYF